What follows are 24 T cell receptor beta chains derived from one specimen sequenced in a study of blood T cell repertoires in COVID-19. Some clones are missing from TCRdb's copy, which holds only in-frame ones; the method was immunoSEQ multiplex PCR. The sample shows fewer than 500,000 clones, more than 80% of them seen only once. The sample comprised peripheral blood. These receptors were taken from a woman aged 25 to 39 with active or convalescent COVID-19.

The chain employs TRBV3-1 (or the pseudogene TRBV3-2) and TRBJ2-2; a possible D gene is TRBD1 (7 bases). The length of the CDR3 is 16 residues. Germline values: CDR1 LGHDT, CDR2 YNNKEL (reference sequence). Trimming pared 6 bases from V and 0 bases from J, leaving 14 bases between. CDR3 coding DNA: TGTGCCAGCAGTCCCAGCAGGGGGGCGAACACCGGGGAGCTGTTTTTT. Its protein product is CASSPSRGANTGELFF.

This chain joins TRBV29-1 and TRBJ2-1, with D hard to call. Trimming stripped 4 bases from V and 5 bases from J, with 15 bases between. Germline assignment: CDR1 SQVTM and CDR2 ANQGSEA. This CDR3 comprises 14 residues. The CDR3 coding sequence is TGCAGCGTTGTTCGGCAGGCGTCCGACAATGAGCAGTTCTTC. It encodes CSVVRQASDNEQFF.

This chain joins TRBV11-2 and TRBJ2-3; 11 bases are shared with TRBD2. This CDR3 contains 16 residues. The V and J ends lost 1 base and 6 bases, in that order; junction bases with no gene match: 6. Germline assignment: CDR1 SGHAT and CDR2 FQNNGV. The CDR3 DNA sequence: TGTGCCAGCAGCTTAGCACTAGCGGGGGCAGGGGATACGCAGTATTTT. Encoded protein: CASSLALAGAGDTQYF.

The chain uses TRBV9 and TRBJ2-1; a weak D match, TRBD2 (6 bases). The CDR3 loop spans 15 amino acids. CDR1 and CDR2 (germline): SGDLS, YYNGEE. Trimming took off 4 bases at V and 6 bases at J, with 17 bases between the two ends. CDR3 sequence: CASSSFLGGTNEQFF. Here the CDR3 DNA reads TGTGCCAGCAGCTCCTTCCTGGGGGGAACCAATGAGCAGTTCTTC.

Note on this clone: The limits of the CDR3 on the DNA are not certain, so only TCRdb's listed CDR3 is given. The V call is TRBV21-1, the J call TRBJ1-2. TRBV21-1 is deemed a pseudogene. Inclusive of both ends, the CDR3 amounts to 18 amino acids. CDR3 residues: CASSKEAVGSGNFYGYTF.

The chain carries TRBV19 and TRBJ1-1; a weak D match, TRBD1 (5 bases). Germline assignment: CDR1 LNHDA and CDR2 SQIVND (reference sequence). V dropped 1 base and J dropped 6 bases, with 18 bases sitting between them. This CDR3 is built from 16 residues. The CDR3 is CASSIGVGWGVPEAFF. The DNA for the CDR3 is TGTGCCAGTAGTATAGGAGTCGGTTGGGGGGTCCCTGAAGCTTTCTTT.

This chain joins TRBV11-2 and TRBJ1-2; no clear D gene. Trimming cost V 5 bases and J 2 bases, with 21 bases left between them. The germline V gene has CDR1 SGHAT and CDR2 FQNNGV. This CDR3 is built from 17 residues. The CDR3 loop reads CASSPHRPEEANYGYTF. DNA of the CDR3: TGTGCCAGCAGCCCACATCGCCCTGAGGAAGCCAACTATGGCTACACCTTC.

The chain has TRBV6-6 and TRBJ1-2; unclear D gene. This CDR3 contains 13 residues. CDR1 is MNHNY and CDR2 is SVGAGI in the germline V gene (reference sequence). Trimming removed 2 bases from V and 5 bases from J, with 9 bases in between. CDR3 DNA sequence: TGTGCCAGCAGTTACCCGACTGATTATGGCTACACCTTC. This codes for CASSYPTDYGYTF.

The chain couples TRBV7-2 to TRBJ2-1; 8 bases line up with TRBD2. CDR1 SGHTA and CDR2 FQGNSA come from the germline V gene. The trim removed 5 bases at V and 7 bases at J, leaving 7 bases unmatched. The CDR3 is 14 amino acids. CDR3 protein: CASSPGLGGNEQFF. The CDR3 coding sequence is TGTGCCAGCAGCCCGGGACTAGGAGGGAATGAGCAGTTCTTC.

This clone was recorded once. This chain joins TRBV11-2 and TRBJ1-1; 7 bases agree with TRBD1. J lost 5 bases, V lost 5 bases, and 8 bases had no gene match. There are 14 residues in the CDR3. Germline-derived CDR1 and CDR2 are SGHAT and FQNNGV. Here the CDR3 reads CASSLGGAGTEAFF. As DNA, the CDR3 is TGTGCCAGCAGCCTAGGGGGCGCGGGGACTGAAGCTTTCTTT.

The V gene is TRBV7-2, the J gene TRBJ2-5, with 8 bases matching TRBD1. V lost 5 bases, J lost 0 bases, and 8 bases stayed unmatched. Germline lookup yields CDR1 SGHTA and CDR2 FQGNSA. The CDR3 spans 16 residues. CDR3 coding DNA: TGTGCCAGCAGCCGTCGACAGGGGTCGTACCAAGAGACCCAGTACTTC. Protein: CASSRRQGSYQETQYF. Full variable domain (outside the CDR3, taken from reference TRBV7-2 and TRBJ2-5): GAGVSQSPSNKVTEKGKDVELRCDPISGHTALYWYRQSLGQGLEFLIYFQGNSAPDKSGLPSDRFSAERTGGSVSTLTIQRTQQEDSAVYLCASSRRQGSYQETQYFGPGTRLLVL.

In DNA form, the CDR3 reads TGTGCCAGCTCACTCCAGGGGGGTTGGAACACTGAAGCTTTCTTT. This encodes CASSLQGGWNTEAFF. The rearrangement links TRBV18 to TRBJ1-1; the match to TRBD1 covers 7 bases. Per the germline V gene, CDR1 is KGHSH and CDR2 is LQKENI. The CDR3 has 15 residues. The J segment lost 1 base and the V segment lost 4 bases, leaving 6 bases of the junction unmatched.

This chain joins TRBV11-2 and TRBJ1-1; D perhaps matches TRBD1 (5 bases). Germline CDR1 is SGHAT and CDR2 is FQNNGV. The CDR3 length is 17 residues. Trimming pared 1 base from V and 2 bases from J, leaving 17 bases between. CDR3 in DNA: TGTGCCAGCAGCTTAGTTTTGGTCATTGACAGAAACACTGAAGCTTTCTTT. Residues: CASSLVLVIDRNTEAFF.

This clone was seen a few times. CDR3 nucleotide sequence: TGTGCCAGCAGCTCCTCCAAGACAGGGAACTATGGCTACACCTTC. Translated: CASSSSKTGNYGYTF. The chain uses TRBV7-2 and TRBJ1-2; the match to TRBD1 covers 7 bases. Germline CDR1 reads SGHTA; CDR2 reads FQGNSA. V lost 4 bases and J lost 2; bases outside the gene matches: 7. This CDR3 has 15 amino acids.

V and J are TRBV25-1 and TRBJ2-1, with 9 bases identical to TRBD2. The CDR3 runs to 17 residues. Looked up from germline, CDR1 is MGHDK and CDR2 is SYGVNS. The V gene end was trimmed by 3 bases and the J gene end by 6 bases; junction bases not matched to a gene: 12. Here the CDR3 DNA reads TGTGCCAGCAGTGATTCCCAGGGGACTAGCCTACCCAATGAGCAGTTCTTC. Protein sequence: CASSDSQGTSLPNEQFF.

The chain is built from TRBV11-3 and TRBJ1-5; D is unresolved. The V end lost 1 base, the J end lost 3 bases, and 13 bases lay between the germline ends. The CDR3 runs 16 residues. Germline values: CDR1 SGHNT, CDR2 YENEEA. The CDR3 DNA sequence: TGTGCCAGCAGCTTAGGGGCAAAATTTGCCAATCAGCCCCAGCATTTT. The encoded protein is CASSLGAKFANQPQHF. Complete variable domain (other parts from reference TRBV11-3 and TRBJ1-5): EAGVVQSPRYKIIEKKQPVAFWCNPISGHNTLYWYLQNLGQGPELLIRYENEEAVDDSQLPKDRFSAERLKGVDSTLKIQPAELGDSAVYLCASSLGAKFANQPQHFGDGTRLSIL.

The chain has TRBV24-1 and TRBJ2-3; 8 positions agree with TRBD2. Germline trimming cut 7 bases from V and 2 bases from J; bases unmatched to any gene: 7. The CDR3 totals 15 residues. Per the germline V gene, CDR1 is KGHDR and CDR2 is SFDVKD. The CDR3 spells CATRSGGTDTDTQYF. DNA of the CDR3: TGTGCCACCAGAAGCGGGGGAACAGACACAGATACGCAGTATTTT.

This chain connects TRBV19 to TRBJ1-1; no reliable D call. Germline assignment: CDR1 LNHDA and CDR2 SQIVND (reference sequence). The germline V and J ends were trimmed by 7 bases and 1 base, with 10 bases remaining between them. The CDR3 sequence is 13 residues long. This CDR3 is CASMATPNTEAFF. CDR3 coding DNA: TGTGCCAGTATGGCCACACCGAACACTGAAGCTTTCTTT.

This chain joins TRBV4-2 and TRBJ2-1, with 9 bases aligning to TRBD1. Germline V gene lookup returns CDR1 LGHNA and CDR2 YNFKEQ. Trimming at V came to 4 bases and at J to 4 bases, leaving 8 bases not matched to a gene. CDR3 size: 16 residues. The CDR3 loop reads CASSLDRGTGYNEQFF. The CDR3 DNA reads as TGTGCCAGCAGCCTGGACAGGGGAACGGGGTACAATGAGCAGTTCTTC.

Details on this clone: This sample also contains other DNA sequences that code for the same CDR3. The rearrangement joins TRBV5-1 to TRBJ1-2, with TRBD1 identical over 8 bases. The CDR3 runs to 12 residues. The germline V gene encodes CDR1 SGHRS and CDR2 YFSETQ. The V segment lost 4 bases and the J segment 8 bases; nucleotides outside the gene matches: 4. CDR3 loop: CASSLTGEGYTF. CDR3 in DNA: TGCGCCAGCAGCCTGACAGGGGAGGGCTACACCTTC.

V usage is TRBV5-6 and J usage is TRBJ2-1; D might be TRBD2 (6 bases). This CDR3 is 19 amino acids long. The ends were cut back, 3 bases at V and 2 bases at J, with 24 bases in the middle. Germline-derived CDR1 and CDR2 are SGHDT and YYEEEE. CDR3 loop: CASSSEYGGSGLTYNEQFF. CDR3 bases: TGTGCCAGCAGCTCCGAATATGGGGGTAGCGGACTCACCTACAATGAGCAGTTCTTC. Supplemented by reference TRBV5-6 and TRBJ2-1, the full variable domain reads DAGVTQSPTHLIKTRGQQVTLRCSPKSGHDTVSWYQQALGQGPQFIFQYYEEEERQRGNFPDRFSGHQFPNYSSELNVNALLLGDSALYLCASSSEYGGSGLTYNEQFFGPGTRLTVL.

This chain joins TRBV27 and TRBJ1-1; D is undetermined. Germline loops: CDR1 MNHEY, CDR2 SMNVEV (reference sequence). Trimming left V 2 bases short and J 1 base short, with 5 bases between. The CDR3 sequence is 13 residues long. The CDR3 loop reads CASSLVRNTEAFF. CDR3 nucleotides: TGTGCCAGCAGTTTAGTGAGGAACACTGAAGCTTTCTTT.

The CDR3 here is CASSQGRNSPLHF. The DNA for the CDR3 is TGCGCCAGCAGCCAAGGGAGGAATTCACCCCTCCACTTT. The J gene is TRBJ1-6, the V gene TRBV4-1; unclear D gene. The CDR3 loop spans 13 amino acids. CDR1 MGHRA and CDR2 YSYEKL come from the germline V gene. V lost 1 base and J lost 7, with 5 bases in between.

This chain connects TRBV6-6 to TRBJ2-7, with 8 bases that match TRBD2. J lost 2 bases, V lost 7 bases, and 4 bases had no gene match. There are 13 residues in the CDR3. The germline gives CDR1 MNHNY, CDR2 SVGAGI (reference sequence). Written as DNA, the CDR3 is TGTGCCAGCATGGCGGGAGGCCCCTACGAGCAGTACTTC. This translates into CASMAGGPYEQYF.